The entry below describes one T cell receptor (beta chain). Its antigen is still unknown. Clones were read by immunoSEQ multiplex PCR, and TCRdb kept only the in-frame ones, dropping some. This sample yields 60,000 to 90,000 clones, of which about 95% are seen a single time; about 0.63% belongs to the top ten. This entry comes from a study of cytomegalovirus exposure and HLA in healthy donors. Study-wide context: The approximately 120 validation repertoires matched the approximately 670 first-cohort repertoires in platform, a later analysis reported.

The study's findings and limits: High sensitivity and specificity were reportedly achieved when the classifier diagnosed cytomegalovirus status. In vitro data verified a few CMV-associated chains as specific for CMV antigens.

CDR3 size: 14 residues. J was trimmed by 2 bases and V by 3 bases; bases with no gene match: 6. The germline CDR1 and CDR2 sequences are GTSNPN and SVGIG (reference sequence). The donors were part of the roughly 130-subject validation cohort, which stood apart from the approximately 700-subject first cohort. Sequencing input: PBMCs. The chain recombines TRBV30 with TRBJ1-1; the match to TRBD1 covers 7 bases. The source of this sequence is a woman younger than 30 in good health and CMV-seronegative. CDR3 DNA sequence: TGTGCCTGGAGCGGGGACAGAGGTAACACTGAAGCTTTCTTT. Protein sequence: CAWSGDRGNTEAFF.